A selection of T cell receptor beta chains follows, all from one sample in a study of T cells in Graves' hyperthyroidism and ophthalmopathy. TCRdb reanalysed the multiplex PCR reads using MiXCR and keeps one entry per CDR3 protein. This table has 540,000 or so distinct CDR3 sequences, about 45% appearing once. Specimen: peripheral blood or thyroid tissue (not recorded which). These receptors came from an adult woman with Graves' disease, either hyperthyroidism or ophthalmopathy (not recorded which). The CDR3 runs from the conserved cysteine through the conserved F or W. Fields, in order: D gene, clone size, J gene, V gene, CDR3 DNA, CDR3 protein. The D gene is left open where the match is weak. Only some rows state a clone size, as once, few, many or a class for expanded clones.

d_gene: .
abundance: .
j_gene: TRBJ2-5
v_gene: TRBV10-3
CDR3nt: TGTGTCATCAAGACCGAGGGGATGATGGAGACCCAGTACTTC
CDR3aa: CVIKTEGMMETQYF

d_gene: TRBD1
abundance: many
j_gene: TRBJ2-7
v_gene: TRBV20-1
CDR3nt: TGCAGTGCTAGTTTTTACAGGGGACGCCAGCGAGCGTACCTCGCCTACGAGCAGTACTTC
CDR3aa: CSASFYRGRQRAYLAYEQYF

d_gene: .
abundance: many
j_gene: TRBJ2-7
v_gene: TRBV4-1
CDR3nt: TGCGCCAGCAGCGGCAGGTTGGACGAGCAGTACTTC
CDR3aa: CASSGRLDEQYF

d_gene: .
abundance: many
j_gene: TRBJ2-2
v_gene: TRBV19
CDR3nt: TGTGCCAGTATTGGTTCTACACAATGGACCGGGGAGCTGTTTTTT
CDR3aa: CASIGSTQWTGELFF

d_gene: .
abundance: many
j_gene: TRBJ1-2
v_gene: TRBV30
CDR3nt: TGTGCCGGTGGTTTGTTGCTGTCCGGGGGCTACACCTTC
CDR3aa: CAGGLLLSGGYTF

d_gene: .
abundance: many
j_gene: TRBJ2-2
v_gene: TRBV7-9
CDR3nt: TGTGCCAGCAGCTTAGCTGTCAGGATATCCACCGGGGAGCTGTTTTTT
CDR3aa: CASSLAVRISTGELFF

d_gene: TRBD1
abundance: .
j_gene: TRBJ1-5
v_gene: TRBV27
CDR3nt: TGTGCCACTCGGACAGGGTCGGCAAATCAGCCCCAGCATTTT
CDR3aa: CATRTGSANQPQHF

d_gene: .
abundance: many
j_gene: TRBJ2-2
v_gene: TRBV5-1
CDR3nt: TGCGCCAGCAGCGAGGACAGCTCGGCCGGGGAGCTGTTTTTT
CDR3aa: CASSEDSSAGELFF

d_gene: .
abundance: .
j_gene: TRBJ1-1
v_gene: TRBV11-2
CDR3nt: TGTGCCAGCACCGCTCAGGCGTCTACTGAAGCTTTCTTT
CDR3aa: CASTAQASTEAFF

d_gene: .
abundance: .
j_gene: TRBJ1-1
v_gene: TRBV20-1
CDR3nt: TGCAGTGTTCGTAGGGTGAACACTGAAGCTTTCTTT
CDR3aa: CSVRRVNTEAFF

d_gene: .
abundance: .
j_gene: TRBJ2-5
v_gene: TRBV20-1
CDR3nt: TGCAGTGCTAGATACGGGACTGGATTTCAAAAGACCCAGAACTTC
CDR3aa: CSARYGTGFQKTQNF

d_gene: .
abundance: .
j_gene: TRBJ1-4
v_gene: TRBV18
CDR3nt: TGTGCCAGCTCCCCTTCGGGTCCAGGGAATGAAAAACTGTTTTTT
CDR3aa: CASSPSGPGNEKLFF

d_gene: TRBD1
abundance: many
j_gene: TRBJ1-2
v_gene: TRBV10-3
CDR3nt: TGTGCCATCAGGGCCGACAGGGGGCAGGATGGCTACACCTTC
CDR3aa: CAIRADRGQDGYTF

d_gene: .
abundance: few
j_gene: TRBJ1-5
v_gene: TRBV5-6
CDR3nt: TGTGCCAGCAGCTTAACCACAGGGTTAAGCAATCAGCCCCAGCATTTT
CDR3aa: CASSLTTGLSNQPQHF

d_gene: .
abundance: many
j_gene: TRBJ1-3
v_gene: TRBV10-3
CDR3nt: TGTGCCATCAAGGTGCCTGGAAACACCATATATTTT
CDR3aa: CAIKVPGNTIYF

d_gene: TRBD1
abundance: many
j_gene: TRBJ1-5
v_gene: TRBV6-6
CDR3nt: TGTGCCAGCAGTCCCCCCCGACAGGGCCGGGGCCAGCCCCAGCATTTT
CDR3aa: CASSPPRQGRGQPQHF

d_gene: .
abundance: .
j_gene: TRBJ1-5
v_gene: TRBV7-6
CDR3nt: TGTGCCAGCGGCTTAGGCCCAAACCGGAAGCCCCAGCATTTT
CDR3aa: CASGLGPNRKPQHF

d_gene: TRBD1
abundance: many
j_gene: TRBJ1-1
v_gene: TRBV30
CDR3nt: TGTGCCTGGAGTCCCACAGGGGGCACTGAAGCTTTCTTT
CDR3aa: CAWSPTGGTEAFF

d_gene: TRBD1
abundance: .
j_gene: TRBJ2-5
v_gene: TRBV29-1
CDR3nt: TGCAGCATATCGGGACAGGGGAATCAGCCCCAGTACTTC
CDR3aa: CSISGQGNQPQYF

d_gene: .
abundance: few
j_gene: TRBJ2-7
v_gene: TRBV6-5
CDR3nt: TGTGCCAGCACTAAAAGCGGCACCTACGAGCAGTACTTC
CDR3aa: CASTKSGTYEQYF

d_gene: TRBD2
abundance: .
j_gene: TRBJ2-3
v_gene: TRBV28
CDR3nt: TGTGCCAGCAAGGGGTTCGGGGAGGGGCTGGCAGATACGCAGTATTTT
CDR3aa: CASKGFGEGLADTQYF

d_gene: .
abundance: few
j_gene: TRBJ2-6
v_gene: TRBV7-2
CDR3nt: TGTGCCAGCAGGTTCGACTCTGGGGCCAACGTCCTGACTTTC
CDR3aa: CASRFDSGANVLTF

d_gene: .
abundance: .
j_gene: TRBJ1-5
v_gene: TRBV12-3/TRBV12-4
CDR3nt: TGTGCCAGCAGTTTCGGTGGCAGGGCGCCCCAGCATTTT
CDR3aa: CASSFGGRAPQHF

d_gene: .
abundance: many
j_gene: TRBJ2-2
v_gene: TRBV7-3
CDR3nt: TGTGCCAGCAGCTCCCAGGGGAGCGCCGGGGAGCTGTTTTTT
CDR3aa: CASSSQGSAGELFF

d_gene: .
abundance: many
j_gene: TRBJ2-5
v_gene: TRBV2
CDR3nt: TGTGCCAGCTCGGCTATCCCAGAGACCCAGTACTTC
CDR3aa: CASSAIPETQYF

d_gene: TRBD1
abundance: many
j_gene: TRBJ1-2
v_gene: TRBV15
CDR3nt: TGTGCCACCAGCAGAGGTGGGACAGGAATGAACTATGGCTACACCTTC
CDR3aa: CATSRGGTGMNYGYTF

d_gene: TRBD1
abundance: .
j_gene: TRBJ2-5
v_gene: TRBV20-1
CDR3nt: TGCAGCAGCGCGGGACAGGGACAGACCCAGTACTTC
CDR3aa: CSSAGQGQTQYF

d_gene: .
abundance: many
j_gene: TRBJ1-6
v_gene: TRBV20-1
CDR3nt: TGCAGTGCTACAGGGTCCTCACCCCTCCACTTT
CDR3aa: CSATGSSPLHF

d_gene: TRBD1
abundance: many
j_gene: TRBJ1-1
v_gene: TRBV5-1
CDR3nt: TGCGCCAGCAGTACCGGGACAGGGGGCACTGAAGCTTTCTTT
CDR3aa: CASSTGTGGTEAFF

d_gene: .
abundance: .
j_gene: TRBJ1-1
v_gene: TRBV25-1
CDR3nt: TGTGCCAGCAGTCACGGACGGGCAAACACTGAAGCTTTCTTT
CDR3aa: CASSHGRANTEAFF

d_gene: TRBD2
abundance: once
j_gene: TRBJ2-7
v_gene: TRBV10-1
CDR3nt: TGCGCCAGCAGTGAAACCGGGACGGAGCGGGACTCCTACGAGCAGTACTTC
CDR3aa: CASSETGTERDSYEQYF

d_gene: TRBD1
abundance: many
j_gene: TRBJ1-4
v_gene: TRBV6-1
CDR3nt: TGTGCCAGCAGGATTTGGACAGGGGGAGAAGAAAAACTGTTTTTT
CDR3aa: CASRIWTGGEEKLFF

d_gene: .
abundance: many
j_gene: TRBJ1-4
v_gene: TRBV24-1
CDR3nt: TGTGCCACCAGTGACGACAGAGTCGAAAAACTGTTTTTT
CDR3aa: CATSDDRVEKLFF

d_gene: .
abundance: .
j_gene: TRBJ2-5
v_gene: TRBV20-1
CDR3nt: TGCAGTGCTAGACTAGCGATGGTGGTCCAGTACTTC
CDR3aa: CSARLAMVVQYF

d_gene: TRBD1
abundance: few
j_gene: TRBJ2-7
v_gene: TRBV15
CDR3nt: TGTGCCACCAGCGGGGCAGGGGGAGTCTACGAGCAGTACTTC
CDR3aa: CATSGAGGVYEQYF

d_gene: .
abundance: many
j_gene: TRBJ2-2
v_gene: TRBV5-1
CDR3nt: TGCGCCAGCAGCTTGTCAGCTGCCAACACCGGGGAGCTGTTTTTT
CDR3aa: CASSLSAANTGELFF

d_gene: .
abundance: many
j_gene: TRBJ2-7
v_gene: TRBV20-1
CDR3nt: TGCAGTGCCCGGACAGTTTTCGAGCAGTACTTC
CDR3aa: CSARTVFEQYF

d_gene: .
abundance: few
j_gene: TRBJ2-7
v_gene: TRBV4-1
CDR3nt: TGCGCCAGCAGCCAAGTTTATTCAAACGACGTACAGTACTTC
CDR3aa: CASSQVYSNDVQYF

d_gene: .
abundance: many
j_gene: TRBJ1-2
v_gene: TRBV5-1
CDR3nt: TGCGCCAGCAGCTTGGCCGCAGGACTGGGCTATGGCTACACCTTC
CDR3aa: CASSLAAGLGYGYTF

d_gene: .
abundance: .
j_gene: TRBJ1-5
v_gene: TRBV7-3
CDR3nt: TGTGCCAGCAGCTTGAAAGATAGGCCCTACGAGCAGCCCCAGCATTTT
CDR3aa: CASSLKDRPYEQPQHF

d_gene: .
abundance: .
j_gene: TRBJ2-3
v_gene: TRBV12-3/TRBV12-4
CDR3nt: TGTGCCAGCAGAAATCTCCAGGATACGCAGTATTTT
CDR3aa: CASRNLQDTQYF

d_gene: .
abundance: .
j_gene: TRBJ1-2
v_gene: TRBV2
CDR3nt: TGTGCCAGCGTTGACATCGGGCCGAACTATGGCTACACCTTC
CDR3aa: CASVDIGPNYGYTF